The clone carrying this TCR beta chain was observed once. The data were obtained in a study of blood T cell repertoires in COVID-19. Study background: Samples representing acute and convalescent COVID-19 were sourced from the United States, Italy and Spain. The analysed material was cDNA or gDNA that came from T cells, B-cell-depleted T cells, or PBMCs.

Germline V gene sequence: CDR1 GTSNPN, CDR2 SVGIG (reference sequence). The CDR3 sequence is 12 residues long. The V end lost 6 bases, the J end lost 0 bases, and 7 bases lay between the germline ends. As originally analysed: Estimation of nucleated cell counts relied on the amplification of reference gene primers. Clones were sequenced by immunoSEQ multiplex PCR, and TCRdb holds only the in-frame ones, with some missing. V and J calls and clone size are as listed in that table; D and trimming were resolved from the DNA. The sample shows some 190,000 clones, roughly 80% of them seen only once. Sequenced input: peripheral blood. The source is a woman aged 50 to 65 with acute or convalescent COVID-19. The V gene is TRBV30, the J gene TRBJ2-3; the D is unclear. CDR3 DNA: TGTGCCTGTATACAGAGCACAGATACGCAGTATTTT. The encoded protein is CACIQSTDTQYF.